Below are 24 T cell receptor beta chains sequenced from a single sample in a study of blood T cells in healthy people across ages. Using a J-beta primer mix together with a sample-barcoded 5' primer, a second PCR was run for about 6 to 12 cycles. MiXCR was run by TCRdb on the 5' RACE reads, yielding one entry per CDR3 protein. The sample contains hundreds of thousands of distinct CDR3 sequences, around three fifths of which appear only once. The sequenced sample was blood. The receptor set was obtained from a man in his forties in good health.

This clonotype was seen a single time. This chain joins TRBV5-1 and TRBJ2-7; D is unresolved. From germline, CDR1 is SGHRS and CDR2 YFSETQ. CDR3 length equals 16 residues. Trimming left V 1 base short and J 5 bases short, with 19 bases between. CDR3 nucleotide sequence: TGCGCCAGCAGCTTGTTGCGGATGGACCAAACCGACGAGCAGTACTTC. Translating it yields CASSLLRMDQTDEQYF.

V usage is TRBV11-2 and J usage is TRBJ2-2, with 8 bases aligning to TRBD1. In germline, CDR1 is SGHAT, CDR2 FQNNGV. V lost 5 bases to trimming and J lost 0 bases; unmatched junction nucleotides: 2. The CDR3 has 15 amino acids. The CDR3 nucleotides read TGTGCCAGCAGCATACAGGGGGCGAACACCGGGGAGCTGTTTTTT. Protein: CASSIQGANTGELFF.

The gene calls are TRBV5-6 and TRBJ2-1; D call uncertain. This CDR3 contains 13 residues. Trimming pared 2 bases from V and 9 bases from J, leaving 12 bases between. From germline, CDR1 is SGHDT and CDR2 YYEEEE. CDR3 amino acids: CASSFSASGEQFF. For the CDR3, the DNA is TGTGCCAGCAGCTTTTCCGCGTCCGGTGAGCAGTTCTTC.

This clonotype has only one observation. The V and J genes are TRBV7-2 and TRBJ2-5, with D maybe TRBD2 (6 bases). V was cut by 5 bases and J by 1 base, with 17 bases left in between. The CDR3 has 16 amino acids. The V gene's germline CDR1 is SGHTA and CDR2 FQGNSA. CDR3 DNA sequence: TGTGCCAGCAGCCATTTCCTGGGGGGTCGCCAAGAGACCCAGTACTTC. Protein sequence: CASSHFLGGRQETQYF.

The chain employs TRBV5-6 and TRBJ2-4; D is ambiguous. The CDR3 has 11 amino acids. The germline V and J ends were trimmed by 8 bases and 8 bases, with 11 bases remaining between them. Germline lookup yields CDR1 SGHDT and CDR2 YYEEEE. The CDR3 sequence is CASSRADIQYF. Here the CDR3 DNA reads TGTGCCAGTTCCCGGGCAGACATTCAGTACTTC.

The V gene is TRBV28, the J gene TRBJ2-6; 10 bases align to TRBD2. V lost 9 bases and J lost 2; bases outside the gene matches: 4. This CDR3 is built from 15 residues. The germline gives CDR1 MDHEN, CDR2 SYDVKM. CDR3 bases: TGTGCCAGTTCTAGCGGGGGAACTGGGGCCAACGTCCTGACTTTC. Translation: CASSSGGTGANVLTF.

The chain carries TRBV28 and TRBJ2-4; 11 positions match TRBD2. Gene TRBJ2-5 matches the end of the DNA better, so the J call may be wrong. The CDR3 covers 16 residues. Germline loops: CDR1 MDHEN, CDR2 SYDVKM. The CDR3 coding sequence is TGTGCCAGCAGTTTCGAGCTGCTAGCGGGGGGCGAGACCCAGTACTTC. This encodes CASSFELLAGGETQYF.

The chain uses TRBV28 and TRBJ2-1; 10 bases match TRBD2. Germline values: CDR1 MDHEN, CDR2 SYDVKM. The CDR3 spans 17 residues. With V trimmed by 3 bases and J by 3 bases, 8 bases remained unmatched. This chain's CDR3 is CASSFPPLAGDYNEQFF. CDR3 sequence (DNA): TGTGCCAGCAGTTTCCCACCTCTAGCGGGAGACTACAATGAGCAGTTCTTC.

This clonotype ranks as medium-sized. A much larger clone differs by one base, so this may be a read error. The rearrangement joins TRBV7-2 to TRBJ1-5, with D tentatively TRBD1 (5 bases). The CDR3 sequence is 13 residues long. Germline CDR1 reads SGHTA; CDR2 reads FQGNSA. V was clipped by 5 bases and J by 8 bases, with 13 bases between them. This CDR3 reads CASSRTGGEPQHF. As DNA, the CDR3 is TGTGCCAGCAGCCGCACGGGAGGGGAGCCCCAGCATTTT.

The chain uses TRBV20-1 and TRBJ2-1, with D tentatively TRBD2 (5 bases). The V gene's germline CDR1 is DFQATT and CDR2 SNEGSKA (reference sequence). The V end lost 6 bases, the J end lost 5 bases, and 17 bases lay between the germline ends. The CDR3 loop spans 14 amino acids. CDR3 region: CSAPDYFQHNEQFF. DNA for the CDR3: TGCAGTGCGCCCGACTATTTCCAACACAATGAGCAGTTCTTC.

This clonotype came up once. J is TRBJ2-7 and V is TRBV28; weak D call: TRBD2 (6 bases). Trimming shortened V by 7 bases and J by 0 bases, and 19 bases separated the two germline ends. Germline V gene lookup returns CDR1 MDHEN and CDR2 SYDVKM. The CDR3 extends over 16 amino acids. CDR3 in amino acids: CASIWGDRSPSYEQYF. The CDR3, as DNA: TGTGCCAGCATTTGGGGGGACCGAAGTCCCTCCTACGAGCAGTACTTC.

The chain uses TRBV10-3 and TRBJ2-1; TRBD2 aligns across 15 bases. The J call is doubtful: the DNA matches TRBJ2-7 better. The CDR3 has 17 residues. Germline CDR1 and CDR2: ENHRY and SYGVKD. The CDR3 region has the DNA TGTGCCATCAGTGAAGTTGGGACTAGCGGGAGGCGCAATGAGCAGTACTTC. Protein sequence: CAISEVGTSGRRNEQYF.

This clonotype was seen a single time. In DNA, the CDR3 is TGTGCCAGCAGTCCCCTTGGTCAGAGGGACACTGAAGCTTTCTTT. It encodes CASSPLGQRDTEAFF. The gene calls are TRBV28 and TRBJ1-1; D remains ambiguous. V was shortened by 5 bases and J by 3 bases, with 16 bases between the two germline ends. Germline loops: CDR1 MDHEN, CDR2 SYDVKM. The CDR3 has 15 residues.

The chain couples TRBV29-1 to TRBJ2-4; weak D call: TRBD1 (6 bases). The J call is doubtful: the DNA matches TRBJ2-7 better. The CDR3 has 14 residues. Germline CDR1 is SQVTM and CDR2 is ANQGSEA. CDR3 DNA sequence: TGCAGCACTAGGGTGGGCAGGGGCAGGGACGAGCAGTACTTC. This gives the protein CSTRVGRGRDEQYF.

As regards this clonotype: This could be a read error, since a much larger clone is one nucleotide away. The chain combines TRBV29-1 with TRBJ2-1; 7 bases are shared with TRBD1. Germline V lookup: CDR1 SQVTM, CDR2 ANQGSEA. This CDR3 has 13 amino acids. The CDR3 nucleotides read TGCAGCAGCCGGGACAGAGACTACAATAAGCAGTTCTTC. Amino acid sequence: CSSRDRDYNKQFF.

V is TRBV13 and J is TRBJ2-7; TRBD2 matches at 13 bases. CDR3 size: 15 residues. CDR1 and CDR2 (germline): PRHDT, FYEKMQ (reference sequence). V lost 1 base and J lost 10; bases outside the gene matches: 7. Here the CDR3 DNA reads TGTGCCAGCAGCTTAGACCACCGGACTAGCGGGGGCCAGTACTTC. Residues: CASSLDHRTSGGQYF.

The J gene is TRBJ1-2, the V gene TRBV6-5, with 7 bases that match TRBD1. V trimming: 5 bases; J trimming: 7 bases; junction bases outside the gene matches: 16. CDR3 length: 16 amino acids. Germline CDR1 reads MNHEY; CDR2 reads SVGAGI. The CDR3 region has the DNA TGTGCCAGCAGTAACTGGACAGGCCTAGACTTACTTGGCTACACCTTC. This encodes CASSNWTGLDLLGYTF.

The CDR3 sequence is CSGGQGTETQYF. The CDR3 DNA follows: TGCAGCGGGGGACAGGGGACGGAGACCCAGTACTTC. The chain is built from TRBV29-1 and TRBJ2-5; 10 positions match TRBD1. Germline V lookup: CDR1 SQVTM, CDR2 ANQGSEA. Unmatched junction bases numbered 4, after V lost 7 bases and J lost 5 bases. The CDR3 extends over 12 amino acids. Supplemented by reference TRBV29-1 and TRBJ2-5, the full variable domain reads SAVISQKPSRDICQRGTSLTIQCQVDSQVTMMFWYRQQPGQSLTLIATANQGSEATYESGFVIDKFPISRPNLTFSTLTVSNMSPEDSSIYLCSGGQGTETQYFGPGTRLLVL.

This clonotype was seen at least ten times. The chain joins TRBV28 to TRBJ2-1, with 7 bases lining up with TRBD2. Trimming cost V 4 bases and J 2 bases; bases outside gene matches: 11. CDR1 and CDR2 from the germline V gene are MDHEN and SYDVKM. The CDR3 is made up of 17 amino acids. CDR3 nucleotides: TGTGCCAGCAGTTCAAATTTCCGGCGGGAGACCTACAATGAGCAGTTCTTC. It codes for CASSSNFRRETYNEQFF. The variable domain in full, completed from reference TRBV28 and TRBJ2-1, reads DVKVTQSSRYLVKRTGEKVFLECVQDMDHENMFWYRQDPGLGLRLIYFSYDVKMKEKGDIPEGYSVSREKKERFSLILESASTNQTSMYLCASSSNFRRETYNEQFFGPGTRLTVL.

Only a few counts were recorded for this clonotype. This chain connects TRBV7-2 to TRBJ2-2, with 7 bases aligning to TRBD2. V dropped 1 base and J dropped 4; count of bases not matched to a gene: 9. The CDR3 is 17 residues long. The germline V gene encodes CDR1 SGHTA and CDR2 FQGNSA. The CDR3 DNA sequence: TGTGCCAGCAGCTTAGGATTGGGAGGGCCGGCCACCGGGGAGCTGTTTTTT. Encoded protein: CASSLGLGGPATGELFF.

This chain links TRBV20-1 with TRBJ2-1; 11 bases are a match to TRBD2. The CDR3 has 15 amino acids. Germline trimming cut 3 bases from V and 4 bases from J; bases unmatched to any gene: 5. CDR1 is DFQATT and CDR2 is SNEGSKA in the germline V gene (reference sequence). The CDR3 DNA is TGCAGTGCTAGCCCACTAGCGGGAGATTACAATGAGCAGTTCTTC. This codes for CSASPLAGDYNEQFF.

The chain has TRBV20-1 and TRBJ1-5; D uncertain. The CDR3 contains 16 residues. Germline CDR1 and CDR2: DFQATT and SNEGSKA (reference sequence). Trimming left V 4 bases short and J 0 bases short, with 16 bases between. CDR3 sequence: CSATAQADYSNQPQHF. CDR3 DNA sequence: TGCAGTGCTACTGCTCAGGCAGATTATAGCAATCAGCCCCAGCATTTT.

CDR3 DNA sequence: TGCAGTGCAGCAGCCGGAGCATCATCATCCCCCTCTGGCTACACCTTC. Translation: CSAAAGASSSPSGYTF. This chain connects TRBV20-1 to TRBJ1-2; no clear D. The germline gives CDR1 DFQATT, CDR2 SNEGSKA (reference sequence). V was shortened by 6 bases and J by 7 bases, with 27 bases between the two germline ends. CDR3 length equals 16 residues.

The chain links TRBV5-1 to TRBJ2-1; possibly TRBD1 or TRBD2 for D (7 bases each). The germline V and J ends were trimmed by 4 bases and 6 bases, with 23 bases remaining between them. The CDR3 is 17 residues long. Per germline, CDR1 SGHRS and CDR2 YFSETQ. The CDR3 nucleotides are TGCGCCAGCAGCCCAAGAGGGGCGGGAGCAGGGGGCAATGAGCAGTTCTTC. It specifies CASSPRGAGAGGNEQFF.